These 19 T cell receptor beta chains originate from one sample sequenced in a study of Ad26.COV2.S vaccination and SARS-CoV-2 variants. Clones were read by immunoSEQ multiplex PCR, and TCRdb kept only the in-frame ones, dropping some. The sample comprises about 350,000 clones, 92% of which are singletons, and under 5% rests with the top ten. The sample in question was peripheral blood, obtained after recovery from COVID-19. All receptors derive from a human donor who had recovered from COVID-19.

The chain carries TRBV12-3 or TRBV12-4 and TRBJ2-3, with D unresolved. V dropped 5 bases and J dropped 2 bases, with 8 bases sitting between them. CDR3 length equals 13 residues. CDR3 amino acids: CASSRATTDTQYF. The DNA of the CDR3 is TGTGCCAGCAGTCGGGCTACCACAGATACGCAGTATTTT.

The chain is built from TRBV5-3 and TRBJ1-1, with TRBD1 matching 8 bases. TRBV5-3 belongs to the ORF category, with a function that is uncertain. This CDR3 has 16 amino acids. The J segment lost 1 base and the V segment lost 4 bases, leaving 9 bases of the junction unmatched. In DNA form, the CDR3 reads TGTGCCAGAAGCGCCCTAGGGACAGGCAAGAACACTGAAGCTTTCTTT. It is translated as CARSALGTGKNTEAFF.

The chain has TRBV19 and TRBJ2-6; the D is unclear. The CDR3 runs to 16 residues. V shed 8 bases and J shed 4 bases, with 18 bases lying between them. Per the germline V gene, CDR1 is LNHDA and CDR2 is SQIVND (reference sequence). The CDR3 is CASASAATLGANVLTF. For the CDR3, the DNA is TGTGCCAGTGCATCGGCCGCCACTCTGGGGGCCAACGTCCTGACTTTC.

CDR3: CASSVDGVGSYNEQFF. For the CDR3, the DNA is TGTGCCAGCAGCGTAGACGGGGTGGGCTCCTACAATGAGCAGTTCTTC. This chain links TRBV9 with TRBJ2-1; D might be TRBD2 (5 bases). V dropped 0 bases and J dropped 0 bases, with 10 bases sitting between them. The CDR3 is made up of 16 amino acids. Germline loops: CDR1 SGDLS, CDR2 YYNGEE.

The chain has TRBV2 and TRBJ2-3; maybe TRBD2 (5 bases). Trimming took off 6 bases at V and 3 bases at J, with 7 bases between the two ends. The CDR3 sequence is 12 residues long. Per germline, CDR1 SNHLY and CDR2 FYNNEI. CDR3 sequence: CASSSGTDTQYF. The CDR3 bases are TGTGCCAGCAGCAGCGGAACAGATACGCAGTATTTT.

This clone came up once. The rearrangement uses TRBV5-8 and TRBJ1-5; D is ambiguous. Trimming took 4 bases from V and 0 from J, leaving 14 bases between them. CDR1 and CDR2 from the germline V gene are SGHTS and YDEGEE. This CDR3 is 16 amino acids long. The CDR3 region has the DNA TGTGCCAGCAGCCAACTTCTCACCTATAGCAATCAGCCCCAGCATTTT. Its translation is CASSQLLTYSNQPQHF.

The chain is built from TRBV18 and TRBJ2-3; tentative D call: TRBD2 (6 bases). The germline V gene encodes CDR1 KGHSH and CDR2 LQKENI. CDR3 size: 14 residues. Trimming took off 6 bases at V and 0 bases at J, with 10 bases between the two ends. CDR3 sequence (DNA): TGTGCCAGCTCGGCGGGAATCAGCACAGATACGCAGTATTTT. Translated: CASSAGISTDTQYF.

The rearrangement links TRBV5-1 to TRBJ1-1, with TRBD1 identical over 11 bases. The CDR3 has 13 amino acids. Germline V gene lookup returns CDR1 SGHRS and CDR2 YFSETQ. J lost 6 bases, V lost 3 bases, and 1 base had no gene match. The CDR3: CASSWGQGAEAFF. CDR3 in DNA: TGCGCCAGCAGCTGGGGACAGGGGGCTGAAGCTTTCTTT.

CDR3 sequence (DNA): TGTGCCAGTAGTGCAGATTGGGACAGGTTGGTTTTTGGGTACACTGAAGCTTTCTTT. Translation: CASSADWDRLVFGYTEAFF. The V gene is TRBV19, the J gene TRBJ1-1; 8 nucleotides agree with TRBD1. The V segment lost 5 bases and the J segment 3 bases; nucleotides outside the gene matches: 20. Germline CDR1 reads LNHDA; CDR2 reads SQIVND (reference sequence). This CDR3 is 19 amino acids long.

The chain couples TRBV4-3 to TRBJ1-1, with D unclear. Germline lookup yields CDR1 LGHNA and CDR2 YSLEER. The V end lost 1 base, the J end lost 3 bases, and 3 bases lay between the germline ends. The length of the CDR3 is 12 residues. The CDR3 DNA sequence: TGCGCCAGCAGCCAAGGGGACACTGAAGCTTTCTTT. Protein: CASSQGDTEAFF.

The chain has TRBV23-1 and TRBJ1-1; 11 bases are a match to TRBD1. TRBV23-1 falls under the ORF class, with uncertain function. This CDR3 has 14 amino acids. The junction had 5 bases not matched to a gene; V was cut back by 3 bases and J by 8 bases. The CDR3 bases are TGCGCCAGCAGTCAGGCAGGGGACAGGGGGGAAGCTTTCTTT. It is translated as CASSQAGDRGEAFF.

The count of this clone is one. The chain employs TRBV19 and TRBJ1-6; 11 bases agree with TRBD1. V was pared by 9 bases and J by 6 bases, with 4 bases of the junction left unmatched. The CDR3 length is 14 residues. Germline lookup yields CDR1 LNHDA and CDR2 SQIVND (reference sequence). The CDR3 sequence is CASRDRGFNSPLHF. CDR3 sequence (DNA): TGTGCCAGCAGGGACAGGGGGTTTAATTCACCCCTCCACTTT.

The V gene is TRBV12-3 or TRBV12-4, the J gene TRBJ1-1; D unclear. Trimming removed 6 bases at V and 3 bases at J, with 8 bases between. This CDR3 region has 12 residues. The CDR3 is CASRRGDTEAFF. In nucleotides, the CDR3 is TGTGCCAGCAGAAGAGGAGACACTGAAGCTTTCTTT.

The CDR3 reads CASSQPHTVGTGDTGELFF. The CDR3 DNA reads as TGTGCCAGCAGCCAACCCCATACAGTCGGGACAGGGGACACCGGGGAGCTGTTTTTT. The chain recombines TRBV3-1 (or the pseudogene TRBV3-2) with TRBJ2-2; 10 positions match TRBD1. Looked up from germline, CDR1 is LGHDT and CDR2 is YNNKEL (reference sequence). The CDR3 totals 19 residues. The junction had 12 bases not matched to a gene; V was cut back by 2 bases and J by 3 bases.

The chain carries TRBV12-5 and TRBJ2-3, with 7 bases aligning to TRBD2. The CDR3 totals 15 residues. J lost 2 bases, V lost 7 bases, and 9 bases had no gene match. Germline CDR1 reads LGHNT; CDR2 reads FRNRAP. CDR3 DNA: TGTGCTAGTGCCTCGGGGGGTAAATACACAGATACGCAGTATTTT. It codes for CASASGGKYTDTQYF.

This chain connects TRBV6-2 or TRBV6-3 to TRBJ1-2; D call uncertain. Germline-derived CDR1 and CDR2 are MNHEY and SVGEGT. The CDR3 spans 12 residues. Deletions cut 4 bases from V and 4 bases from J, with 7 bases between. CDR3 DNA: TGTGCCAGCAGTTTCGGGGTCTATGGCTACACCTTC. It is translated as CASSFGVYGYTF.

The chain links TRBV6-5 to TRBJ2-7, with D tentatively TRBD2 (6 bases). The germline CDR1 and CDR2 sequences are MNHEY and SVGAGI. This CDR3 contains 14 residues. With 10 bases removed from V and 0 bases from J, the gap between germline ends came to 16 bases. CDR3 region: CATSPGGASYEQYF. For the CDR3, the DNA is TGTGCCACCTCCCCCGGCGGGGCCTCCTACGAGCAGTACTTC.

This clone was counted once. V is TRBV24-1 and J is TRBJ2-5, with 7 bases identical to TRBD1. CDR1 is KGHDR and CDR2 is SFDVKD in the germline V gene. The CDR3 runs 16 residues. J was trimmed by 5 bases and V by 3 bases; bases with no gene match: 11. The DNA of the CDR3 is TGTGCCACCAGTGATCCGCGACAGGGATTGGGGGAGACCCAGTACTTC. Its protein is CATSDPRQGLGETQYF.

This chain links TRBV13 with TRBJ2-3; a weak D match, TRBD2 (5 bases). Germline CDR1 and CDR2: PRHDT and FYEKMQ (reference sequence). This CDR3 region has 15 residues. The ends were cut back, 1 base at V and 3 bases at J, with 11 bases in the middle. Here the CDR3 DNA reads TGTGCCAGCAGCTTAGTGGGCGCGGGTACAGATACGCAGTATTTT. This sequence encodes CASSLVGAGTDTQYF. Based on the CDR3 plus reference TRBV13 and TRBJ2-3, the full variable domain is AAGVIQSPRHLIKEKRETATLKCYPIPRHDTVYWYQQGPGQDPQFLISFYEKMQSDKGSIPDRFSAQQFSDYHSELNMSSLELGDSALYFCASSLVGAGTDTQYFGPGTRLTVL.